The source of this TCR beta chain is a study of T cells and Merkel cell carcinoma outcomes (dated by TCRdb to 2018 to 2021). For the study in its entirety: The study examined the tumor T-cell repertoire together with T-cell density as predictors of clinical outcome in patients with Merkel cell carcinoma.

Paper-wide results and their limitations: According to the report, clinical outcomes in Merkel cell carcinoma patients could be predicted using T-cell density together with features of the T-cell repertoire.

Details on this clone: This receptor's antigen is unknown. No base-level quality is on record; no much larger clone is a single base apart.

Library preparation used the immunoSEQ multiplex PCR assay. TCRdb mirrors the immuneACCESS table, restricted to in-frame sequences. Some clones are absent from its copies; in checked studies, under half trace to an unresolved V gene, and the reason for the others is unknown. The sample has 6,000 or so clones on record, 70% to 75% of them singletons. Over 13% of the sample is in the top ten clones. The samples were taken from patients with Merkel cell carcinoma. The CDR3, from cysteine to phenylalanine, totals 12 residues. The read is trimmed to its CDR3 DNA, 36 bases read in frame from base 1. Reading the germline V gene gives CDR1 MDHEN and CDR2 SYDVKM. Trimming at the junction amounts to 6 bases on V and 0 bases on J, and the germline ends lie 3 bases apart.

The receptor comes from a human donor with Merkel cell carcinoma. Some clones in this sample may be carry-over from other donors' samples. In this chain, TRBV28 is recombined with TRBJ1-5, with the D gene call left open. Sequencing was performed on tumor tissue from Merkel cell carcinoma. The CDR3: CASRHSNQPQHF. The base sequence is TGTGCCAGCAGACATAGCAATCAGCCCCAGCATTTT.